The TCR beta chain under discussion was sequenced for a study of tumor-infiltrating lymphocytes in primary liver carcinoma. Looking at the study overall: Stage T1-T3 N0M0 tumors spanned roughly 4 to 11 cm. Whole-study results and caveats: Tumors and blood were compared for top-250-clone fraction, and tumors had the significantly higher value (p = 0.039).

Comment on this clonotype: The antigen is unknown. The germline gene is not matched at one end of the junction; a read error may be the cause.

Total RNA amounting to around 450 ng was the source from which TCR beta cDNA was made with a constant-region primer. Employing slightly modified ARM-PCR, three nested multiplex PCR rounds were run, and these gave rise to the TCR beta libraries. Researchers ran the first two PCR rounds for ten to eleven cycles each with TRBV1-TRBV30 forward primers and a C-beta reverse primer. TCRdb reprocessed the multiplex PCR reads via MiXCR and lists one record per CDR3 protein. This sample carries roughly 100,000 distinct CDR3 sequences, roughly four fifths of them seen once, and the ten largest clones take about 20%. Unsorted bulk tissue (roughly 19-31 mg) underwent RNA and DNA co-extraction. Each tumor had five separate regions sampled. The CDR3 has 13 residues. The germline gives CDR1 SQVTM, CDR2 ANQGSEA.

The J gene is TRBJ2-5, the V gene TRBV29-1; D is ambiguous. Specimen: liver tumor tissue from sampling region 3. Subset of the sample: tumor region T3, left-lateral pole. This receptor was obtained from a man between 40 and 49 years old with primary liver carcinoma and hepatitis B virus infection. CDR3 bases: TGCAGTGTTGAAGATCTTGTTAGGGAGACCCAGTACTTC. Amino acid sequence: CSVEDLVRETQYF.